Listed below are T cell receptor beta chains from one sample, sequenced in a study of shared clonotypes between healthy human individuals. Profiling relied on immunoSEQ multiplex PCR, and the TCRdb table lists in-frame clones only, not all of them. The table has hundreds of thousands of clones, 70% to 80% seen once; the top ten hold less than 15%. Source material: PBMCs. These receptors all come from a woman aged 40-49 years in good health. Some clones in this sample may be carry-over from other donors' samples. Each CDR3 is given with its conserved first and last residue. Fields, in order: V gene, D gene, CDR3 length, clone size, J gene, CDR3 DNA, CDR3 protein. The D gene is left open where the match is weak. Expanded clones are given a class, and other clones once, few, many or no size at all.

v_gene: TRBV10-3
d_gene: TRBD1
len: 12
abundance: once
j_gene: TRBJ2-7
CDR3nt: TGTGCCATCAGGGACAGGACCTACGAGCAGTACTTC
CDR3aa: CAIRDRTYEQYF

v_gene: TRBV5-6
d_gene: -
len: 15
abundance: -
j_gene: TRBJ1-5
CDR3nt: TGTGCCAGCAGCTTCGGGGGATATGAGATTCAGCCCCAGCATTTT
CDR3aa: CASSFGGYEIQPQHF

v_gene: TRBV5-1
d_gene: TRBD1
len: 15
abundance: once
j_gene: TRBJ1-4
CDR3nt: TGCGCCAGCAGCTTGGGGGACAGGGCTAATGAAAAACTGTTTTTT
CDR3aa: CASSLGDRANEKLFF

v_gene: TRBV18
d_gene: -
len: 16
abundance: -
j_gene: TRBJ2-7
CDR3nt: TGTGCCAGCTCAAGGATTGGCGGCTCCAGCTCCTACGAGCAGTACTTC
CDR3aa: CASSRIGGSSSYEQYF

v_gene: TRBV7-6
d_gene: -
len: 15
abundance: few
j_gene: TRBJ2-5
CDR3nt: TGTGCCAGCAGCTTCTCCTCGACTAGCCAAGAGACCCAGTACTTC
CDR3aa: CASSFSSTSQETQYF

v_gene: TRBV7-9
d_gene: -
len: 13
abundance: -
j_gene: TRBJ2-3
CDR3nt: TGTGCCAGCAGCTGGGGGCCCACAGATACGCAGTATTTT
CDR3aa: CASSWGPTDTQYF

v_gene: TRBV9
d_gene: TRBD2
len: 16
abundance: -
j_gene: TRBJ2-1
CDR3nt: TGTGCCAGCAGCGTAGATGGGACTAGCTTGTACAATGAGCAGTTCTTC
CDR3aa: CASSVDGTSLYNEQFF

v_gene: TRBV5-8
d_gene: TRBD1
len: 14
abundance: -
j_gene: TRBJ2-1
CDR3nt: TGTGCCAGCTTCCCCAGGGGGAAGGACAATGAGCAGTTCTTC
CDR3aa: CASFPRGKDNEQFF

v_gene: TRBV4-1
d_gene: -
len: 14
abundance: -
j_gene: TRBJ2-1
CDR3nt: TGCGCCAGCAGCCAGGTGGGGGAGACTTTGGGGCAGTTCTTC
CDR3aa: CASSQVGETLGQFF

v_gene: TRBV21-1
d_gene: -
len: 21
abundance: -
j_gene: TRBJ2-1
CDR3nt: TGTGCCAGCAGCAGGGTTACGCAGGGACTAGCGGGAGGAACCTCCTACAATGAGCAGTTCTTC
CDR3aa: CASSRVTQGLAGGTSYNEQFF

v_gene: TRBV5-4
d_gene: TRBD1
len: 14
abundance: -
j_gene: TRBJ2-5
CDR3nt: TGTGCCAGCAGCTACACCGGGACAGAAGAGACCCAGTACTTC
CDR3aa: CASSYTGTEETQYF

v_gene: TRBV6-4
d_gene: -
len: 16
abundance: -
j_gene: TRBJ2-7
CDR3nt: TGTGCCAGCAGGACCTTATCCGGGACAAGAAATTACCAGCAGTACTTC
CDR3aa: CASRTLSGTRNYQQYF

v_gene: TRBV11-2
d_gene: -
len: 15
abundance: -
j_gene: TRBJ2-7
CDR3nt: TGTGCCAGCAGCCCGTACCAGGGGAGTAGGAACGAGCAGTACTTC
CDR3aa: CASSPYQGSRNEQYF

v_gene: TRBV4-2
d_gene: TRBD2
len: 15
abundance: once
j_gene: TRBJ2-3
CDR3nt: TGTGCCAGCAGCCCAGCGGGAGGGCCGCAAGATACGCAGTATTTT
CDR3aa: CASSPAGGPQDTQYF

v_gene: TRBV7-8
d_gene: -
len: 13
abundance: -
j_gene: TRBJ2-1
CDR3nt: TGTGCCAGCAGCTTCGGAGGCTGGGGTGAGCAGTTCTTC
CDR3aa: CASSFGGWGEQFF

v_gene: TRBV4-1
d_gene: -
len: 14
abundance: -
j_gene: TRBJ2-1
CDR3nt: TGCGCCAGCAGCCAAGATCGGCAATACAATGAGCAGTTCTTC
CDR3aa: CASSQDRQYNEQFF

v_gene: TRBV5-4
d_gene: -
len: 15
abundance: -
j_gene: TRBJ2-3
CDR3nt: TGTGCCAGCAGCTTGGGCGGGGATGCCAGAGATACGCAGTATTTT
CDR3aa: CASSLGGDARDTQYF

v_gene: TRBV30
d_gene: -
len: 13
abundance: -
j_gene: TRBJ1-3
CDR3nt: TGTGCCTGGCACACGAGGGATGGAAACACCATATATTTT
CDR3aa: CAWHTRDGNTIYF

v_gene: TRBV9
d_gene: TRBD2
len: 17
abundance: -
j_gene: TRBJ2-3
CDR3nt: TGTGCCAGCAGCACTAGCGGGAGGGCCCGAGGCACAGATACGCAGTATTTT
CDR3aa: CASSTSGRARGTDTQYF

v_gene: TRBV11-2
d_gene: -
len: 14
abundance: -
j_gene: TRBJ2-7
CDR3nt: TGTGCCAGCAGCTTACTCCGTACTCCACCCGAGCAGTACTTC
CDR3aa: CASSLLRTPPEQYF

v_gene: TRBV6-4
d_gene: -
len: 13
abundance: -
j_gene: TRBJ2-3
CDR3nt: TGTGCCAGCAGTGGCCAGGGCACAGATACGCAGTATTTT
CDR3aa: CASSGQGTDTQYF

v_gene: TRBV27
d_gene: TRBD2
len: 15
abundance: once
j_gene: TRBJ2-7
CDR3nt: TGTGCCAGCAGACGTGTTAGCGGGAGCACCCACGAGCAGTACTTC
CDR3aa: CASRRVSGSTHEQYF

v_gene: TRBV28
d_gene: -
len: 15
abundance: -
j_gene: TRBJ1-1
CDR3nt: TGTGCCAGCAGGGAACAGGGTTCGGAGAACACTGAAGCTTTCTTT
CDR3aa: CASREQGSENTEAFF

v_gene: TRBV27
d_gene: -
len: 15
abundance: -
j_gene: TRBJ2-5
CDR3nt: TGTGCCAGCAGGCTTTCAGCCCTTAACCAAGAGACCCAGTACTTC
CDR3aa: CASRLSALNQETQYF

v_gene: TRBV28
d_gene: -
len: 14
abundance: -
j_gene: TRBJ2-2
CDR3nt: TGTGCCAGCAGTTTATCTGATTTTACCGGGGAGCTGTTTTTT
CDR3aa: CASSLSDFTGELFF

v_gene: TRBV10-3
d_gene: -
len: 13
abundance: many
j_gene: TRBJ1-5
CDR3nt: TGTGCCACCCACGGGGATAGCAATCAGCCCCAGCATTTT
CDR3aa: CATHGDSNQPQHF

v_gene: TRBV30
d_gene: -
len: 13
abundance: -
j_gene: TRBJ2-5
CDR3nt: TGTGCCTGGGCCGACAGCTCCCGGGAGACCCAGTACTTC
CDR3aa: CAWADSSRETQYF

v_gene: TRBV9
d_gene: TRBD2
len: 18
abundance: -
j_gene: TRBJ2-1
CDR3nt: TGTGCCAGCAGCGCCCGGACTAGCGGGAGTTACTCTGCCAATGAGCAGTTCTTC
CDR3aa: CASSARTSGSYSANEQFF

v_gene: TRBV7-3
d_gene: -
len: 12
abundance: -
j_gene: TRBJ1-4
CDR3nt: TGTGCCAGCACCCCCTGGTTAGAAAAACTGTTTTTT
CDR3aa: CASTPWLEKLFF

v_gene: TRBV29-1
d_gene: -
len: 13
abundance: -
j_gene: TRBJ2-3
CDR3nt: TGCAGCGTTGACAGTGGAGTCACAGATACGCAGTATTTT
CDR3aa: CSVDSGVTDTQYF

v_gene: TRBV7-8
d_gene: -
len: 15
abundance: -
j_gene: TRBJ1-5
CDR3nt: TGTGCCAGCAGCTTGCCGGACAGCTCCAATCAGCCCCAGCATTTT
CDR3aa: CASSLPDSSNQPQHF

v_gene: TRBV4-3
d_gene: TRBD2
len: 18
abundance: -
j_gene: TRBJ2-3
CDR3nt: TGCGCCAGCAGCCAAGGGCTAGCGGGAGTGCTTGGGACAGATACGCAGTATTTT
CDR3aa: CASSQGLAGVLGTDTQYF

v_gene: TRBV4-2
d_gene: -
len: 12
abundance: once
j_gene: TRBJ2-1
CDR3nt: TGTGCCAGCAGCCAAGATAGCAGAGAGCAGTTCTTC
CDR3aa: CASSQDSREQFF

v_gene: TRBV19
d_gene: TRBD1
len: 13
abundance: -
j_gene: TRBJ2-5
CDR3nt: TGTGCCACCGCGGGACAGGGTGTAGGGGCCCAGTACTTC
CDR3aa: CATAGQGVGAQYF

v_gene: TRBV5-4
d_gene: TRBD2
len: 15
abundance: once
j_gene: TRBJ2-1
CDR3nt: TGTGCCAGCAGCGGCGGGACTAGCGGGAGCCATGAGCAGTTCTTC
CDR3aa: CASSGGTSGSHEQFF

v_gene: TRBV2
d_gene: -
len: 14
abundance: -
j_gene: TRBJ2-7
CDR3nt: TGTGCCAGCAGTGGGGGGGGCTCCTCCTACGAGCAGTACTTC
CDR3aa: CASSGGGSSYEQYF

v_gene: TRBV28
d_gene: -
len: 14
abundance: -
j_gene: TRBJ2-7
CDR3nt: TGTGCCAGCAGTTTACGCCAGGGTTCCTACGAGCAGTACTTC
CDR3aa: CASSLRQGSYEQYF

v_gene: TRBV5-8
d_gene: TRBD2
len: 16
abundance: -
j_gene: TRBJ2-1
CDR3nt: TGTGCCAGCAGCTTGTTAACTAGCGGGAGATTTGGGGAGCAGTTCTTC
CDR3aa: CASSLLTSGRFGEQFF

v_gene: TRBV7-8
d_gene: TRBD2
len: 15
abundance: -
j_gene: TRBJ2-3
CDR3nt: TGTGCCAGCAGCTTAGTGGCGGGAGCGGCAGATACGCAGTATTTT
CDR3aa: CASSLVAGAADTQYF

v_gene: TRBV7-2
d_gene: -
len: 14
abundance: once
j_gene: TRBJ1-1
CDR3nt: TGTGCCAGCAGCTTAGAGGGGTTCTCCGCTGAAGCTTTCTTT
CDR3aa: CASSLEGFSAEAFF

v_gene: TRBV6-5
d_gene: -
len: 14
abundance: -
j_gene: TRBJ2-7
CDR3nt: TGTGCCATCAGTGATTGGGCCCTACCTCTCGAGCAGTACTTC
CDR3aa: CAISDWALPLEQYF

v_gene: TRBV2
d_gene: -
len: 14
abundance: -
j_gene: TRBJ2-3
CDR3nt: TGTGGCAGCAGTGGAACAGGAGGCACAGATACGCAGTATTTT
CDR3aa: CGSSGTGGTDTQYF

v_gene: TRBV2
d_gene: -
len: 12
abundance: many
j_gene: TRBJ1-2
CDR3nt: TGTGCCAGCAGCAAAGAAGGGCTTGGCTACACCTTC
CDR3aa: CASSKEGLGYTF

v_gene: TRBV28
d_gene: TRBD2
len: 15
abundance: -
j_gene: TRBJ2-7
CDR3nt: TGTGCCAGCAGTTTCGGCCTAGCGGGACCCTACGAGCAGTACTTC
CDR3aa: CASSFGLAGPYEQYF

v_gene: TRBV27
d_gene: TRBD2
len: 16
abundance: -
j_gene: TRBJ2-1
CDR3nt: TGTGCCAGCAGTTTACCAGGGACTAGCGTGTACAATGAGCAGTTCTTC
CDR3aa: CASSLPGTSVYNEQFF

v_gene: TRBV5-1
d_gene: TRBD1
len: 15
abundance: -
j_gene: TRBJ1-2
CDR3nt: TGCGCCAGCAGCTTGGGTGGGACAGCCTACTATGGCTACACCTTC
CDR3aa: CASSLGGTAYYGYTF

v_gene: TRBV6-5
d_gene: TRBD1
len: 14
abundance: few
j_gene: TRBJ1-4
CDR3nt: TGTGCCAGCAGTGAGCAGGGGGGAGGCGAAAAACTGTTTTTT
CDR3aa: CASSEQGGGEKLFF

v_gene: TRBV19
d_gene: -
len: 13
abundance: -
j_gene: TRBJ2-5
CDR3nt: TGTGCCAGTAAGAACAAGTACCAAGAGACCCAGTACTTC
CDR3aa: CASKNKYQETQYF

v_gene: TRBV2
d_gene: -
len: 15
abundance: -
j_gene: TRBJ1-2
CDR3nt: TGTGCCAGCTCCCGCCTCTCGACAGCTAACTATGGCTACACCTTC
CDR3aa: CASSRLSTANYGYTF